These 26 T cell receptor beta chains share one sample of origin, sequenced in a study of blood T cells in healthy people across ages. Together with a sample-barcoded 5' primer, a J-beta primer mix was included in a second PCR lasting roughly 6 to 12 cycles. TCRdb re-called the 5' RACE reads through MiXCR, storing one row per CDR3 protein. The table shows approximately 780,000 distinct CDR3 sequences, with roughly 25% occurring only once. The sample was also linked to a second study, of T cells of mothers and their children.

Source material: blood. The receptors were gathered from a boy between 5 and 17 years old in good health.

The rearrangement joins TRBV9 to TRBJ2-5, with D possibly called TRBD1 or TRBD2 (5 bases each). TRBJ2-7 matches the DNA end more closely, so the J call is doubtful. The CDR3 covers 13 residues. Germline CDR1 reads SGDLS; CDR2 reads YYNGEE. The CDR3 nucleotides are TGTGCCAGCAGCGACGGGACGCCCTACGAGCAGTACTTC. Protein product: CASSDGTPYEQYF.

This clonotype has just a few counts. The chain recombines TRBV7-2 with TRBJ1-4, with no clear D. From germline, CDR1 is SGHTA and CDR2 FQGNSA. Between the trimmed V and J ends, which lost 2 bases and 0 bases, there was a span of 7 bases. The CDR3 contains 15 residues. CDR3 sequence (DNA): TGTGCCAGCAGCTTATGGGCCTCAACTAATGAAAAACTGTTTTTT. It yields the protein CASSLWASTNEKLFF.

The chain uses TRBV2 and TRBJ2-7; D remains unclear. Germline CDR1 reads SNHLY; CDR2 reads FYNNEI. The V gene lost 6 bases and the J gene lost 2 bases, with 11 bases spanning the gap. CDR3 length: 13 residues. The CDR3 loop reads CASRGELTYEQYF. DNA for the CDR3: TGTGCCAGCAGAGGAGAACTGACCTACGAGCAGTACTTC.

With respect to this clonotype: It may be a read error: a sequence one base away is much more abundant. The chain carries TRBV7-2 and TRBJ1-2; TRBD1 matches 7 bases. This CDR3 has 13 residues. After removal of 7 bases from V and 2 bases from J, the junction contained 4 bases not matched to a gene. Per the germline V gene, CDR1 is SGHTA and CDR2 is FQGNSA. The chain's CDR3 is CASNQQGNYGYTF. The CDR3, as DNA: TGTGCCAGCAACCAACAGGGGAACTATGGCTACACCTTC.

This chain connects TRBV3-1 to TRBJ1-6; no reliable D call. The V and J ends lost 1 base and 0 bases respectively, with 4 bases between them. Looked up from germline, CDR1 is LGHDT and CDR2 is YNNKEL (reference sequence). The CDR3 extends over 15 amino acids. The DNA of the CDR3 is TGTGCCAGCAGCCAAGGCACCTCCTATAATTCACCCCTCCACTTT. It is translated as CASSQGTSYNSPLHF. The full variable domain, in which reference TRBV3-1 and TRBJ1-6 provide the parts outside the CDR3, is DTAVSQTPKYLVTQMGNDKSIKCEQNLGHDTMYWYKQDSKKFLKIMFSYNNKELIINETVPNRFSPKSPDKAHLNLHINSLELGDSAVYFCASSQGTSYNSPLHFGNGTRLTVT.

V and J are TRBV5-6 and TRBJ1-2, with D possibly matching TRBD1 (6 bases). Looked up from germline, CDR1 is SGHDT and CDR2 is YYEEEE. Trimming removed 4 bases from V and 0 bases from J, with 13 bases in between. This CDR3 is 15 amino acids long. The CDR3 is CASSAPGGPNYGYTF. DNA of the CDR3: TGTGCCAGCAGCGCGCCGGGGGGGCCTAACTATGGCTACACCTTC. The full variable domain, its missing parts supplied by reference TRBV5-6 and TRBJ1-2, is DAGVTQSPTHLIKTRGQQVTLRCSPKSGHDTVSWYQQALGQGPQFIFQYYEEEERQRGNFPDRFSGHQFPNYSSELNVNALLLGDSALYLCASSAPGGPNYGYTFGSGTRLTVV.

This chain links TRBV6-5 with TRBJ2-7; unclear D gene. Near its end, the DNA agrees better with TRBJ2-5, so the J call may be wrong. The CDR3 runs to 15 residues. The germline V gene encodes CDR1 MNHEY and CDR2 SVGAGI. CDR3 sequence: CASSWGGRVQETQYF. The DNA of the CDR3 is TGTGCCAGCAGTTGGGGTGGAAGAGTTCAAGAGACCCAGTACTTC.

The chain is built from TRBV3-1 and TRBJ2-5; D tentatively reads TRBD1 or TRBD2 (5 bases each). The CDR3 loop spans 13 amino acids. The V end was cut by 3 bases, the J end by 11 bases, with 16 bases between. Germline V gene lookup returns CDR1 LGHDT and CDR2 YNNKEL (reference sequence). CDR3 nucleotide sequence: TGTGCCAGCAGCCAGGCCAAGGGACGTAAGCAGTACTTC. It is translated as CASSQAKGRKQYF.

This clonotype was detected many times. CDR3 DNA: TGCAGCGTTCGACAGCAGAACTTCATGAACACTGAAGCTTTCTTT. As protein: CSVRQQNFMNTEAFF. The V gene is TRBV29-1, the J gene TRBJ1-1; D might be TRBD1 (5 bases). Trimming cost V 5 bases and J 0 bases, with 16 bases left between them. The CDR3 extends over 15 amino acids. Per the germline V gene, CDR1 is SQVTM and CDR2 is ANQGSEA.

This clonotype was counted between two and nine times. J is TRBJ2-7 and V is TRBV7-9; D is possibly TRBD1 or TRBD2 (5 bases each). Germline CDR1 reads SEHNR; CDR2 reads FQNEAQ (reference sequence). The V end was cut by 1 base, the J end by 5 bases, with 15 bases between. The CDR3 runs 15 residues. CDR3 nucleotide sequence: TGTGCCAGCAGCTTAGTGGATTGGGACCCAGACGAGCAGTACTTC. Translating gives CASSLVDWDPDEQYF.

This clonotype was observed at least ten times. This rearrangement joins TRBV7-9 to TRBJ2-1; 11 positions match TRBD2. Trimming at V came to 1 base and at J to 4 bases, leaving 6 bases not matched to a gene. Germline CDR1 SEHNR, CDR2 FQNEAQ (reference sequence). CDR3 length: 17 residues. The chain's CDR3 is CASSLGGLAGLYNEQFF. CDR3 sequence (DNA): TGTGCCAGCAGCTTAGGAGGACTAGCGGGCCTTTACAATGAGCAGTTCTTC.

The chain is built from TRBV29-1 and TRBJ1-2, with no clear D. With 3 bases removed from V and 8 bases from J, the gap between germline ends came to 10 bases. CDR1 and CDR2 from the germline V gene are SQVTM and ANQGSEA. This CDR3 has 11 residues. The CDR3 DNA reads as TGCAGCGTTGAGGCCTCCTTAGGCTACACCTTC. Its translation: CSVEASLGYTF.

This clonotype was observed a handful of times. V usage is TRBV20-1 and J usage is TRBJ2-4; D is ambiguous. With 7 bases removed from V and 0 bases from J, the gap between germline ends came to 10 bases. The germline V gene has CDR1 DFQATT and CDR2 SNEGSKA (reference sequence). The CDR3 is made up of 13 amino acids. The CDR3 loop is CSGTLIAKNIQYF. The CDR3 DNA sequence: TGCAGTGGGACGTTGATAGCCAAAAACATTCAGTACTTC.

Points on this clonotype: One end of the junction is discordant with germline, which a read error may explain. The chain recombines TRBV7-7 with TRBJ2-3; 8 bases align to TRBD2. Germline V gene data show CDR1 as SSHAT and CDR2 as FNYEAQ (reference sequence). The CDR3 is 15 amino acids. The CDR3: CASSFSGKSTDTQYF. In nucleotides, the CDR3 is TGTGCTAGCAGCTTTAGCGGGAAGAGCACAGATACGCAGTATTTT.

This clonotype was found a few times. V usage is TRBV20-1 and J usage is TRBJ1-2; no firm D call. This CDR3 is 12 amino acids long. V was cut by 4 bases and J by 3 bases, with 9 bases left in between. Per the germline V gene, CDR1 is DFQATT and CDR2 is SNEGSKA (reference sequence). CDR3 bases: TGCAGTGCTACGGGCGGAGACTATGGCTACACCTTC. Translating gives CSATGGDYGYTF.

This clonotype was counted between two and nine times. The chain uses TRBV7-2 and TRBJ1-3; D remains ambiguous. This CDR3 comprises 16 residues. Germline V gives CDR1 SGHTA, CDR2 FQGNSA. V was pared by 5 bases and J by 0 bases, with 14 bases between. This CDR3 is CASSQDGGDSGNTIYF. CDR3 coding DNA: TGTGCCAGCAGCCAAGACGGCGGGGACTCTGGAAACACCATATATTTT. The entire variable domain, with the rest obtained from reference TRBV7-2 and TRBJ1-3, is as follows: GAGVSQSPSNKVTEKGKDVELRCDPISGHTALYWYRQSLGQGLEFLIYFQGNSAPDKSGLPSDRFSAERTGGSVSTLTIQRTQQEDSAVYLCASSQDGGDSGNTIYFGEGSWLTVV.

This clonotype was counted a few times. The chain couples TRBV5-1 to TRBJ2-5; 8 bases line up with TRBD1. The tail of the sequence fits TRBJ2-1 better, so the J call may be wrong. From germline, CDR1 is SGHRS and CDR2 YFSETQ. This CDR3 is built from 19 residues. CDR3 in DNA: TGCGCCAGCAGCTTGGCGGACAGGGAGTGGGACGGCCCCCGTTTTGAGCAGTTCTTC. Residues: CASSLADREWDGPRFEQFF.

This clonotype was observed a handful of times. This chain joins TRBV10-3 and TRBJ2-3, with 11 bases aligning to TRBD2. The length of the CDR3 is 17 residues. Germline trimming cut 4 bases from V and 6 bases from J; bases unmatched to any gene: 12. Per the germline V gene, CDR1 is ENHRY and CDR2 is SYGVKD. CDR3 loop: CAISGSYSTSGGDTQYF. The CDR3 DNA reads as TGTGCCATCAGTGGAAGTTACTCCACTAGCGGGGGCGATACGCAGTATTTT.

This clonotype came up a few times. V is TRBV7-6 and J is TRBJ2-5; 10 positions agree with TRBD2. The J call may be incorrect, as the DNA end agrees better with TRBJ2-7. Germline V gene sequence: CDR1 SGHVS, CDR2 FNYEAQ. The CDR3 is made up of 19 amino acids. This CDR3 is CASSLEVAGGHSSSYEQYF. The DNA for the CDR3 is TGTGCCAGCAGCCTAGAGGTAGCGGGGGGCCATTCTAGCTCCTACGAGCAGTACTTC.

This clonotype appeared a single time. J is TRBJ1-1 and V is TRBV5-1, with 7 bases that match TRBD1. There are 13 residues in the CDR3. Per the germline V gene, CDR1 is SGHRS and CDR2 is YFSETQ. The trim removed 8 bases at V and 5 bases at J, leaving 9 bases unmatched. In nucleotides, the CDR3 is TGCGCCAGTCGGACAGGAAGACAAACTGAAGCTTTCTTT. Encoded protein: CASRTGRQTEAFF. Full variable domain (remainder filled in from reference TRBV5-1 and TRBJ1-1): KAGVTQTPRYLIKTRGQQVTLSCSPISGHRSVSWYQQTPGQGLQFLFEYFSETQRNKGNFPGRFSGRQFSNSRSEMNVSTLELGDSALYLCASRTGRQTEAFFGQGTRLTVV.

This clonotype turned up a few times. This rearrangement joins TRBV2 to TRBJ2-5; D is undetermined. V was trimmed by 7 bases and J by 11 bases, leaving 17 bases between them. This CDR3 is built from 12 residues. Germline CDR1 reads SNHLY; CDR2 reads FYNNEI. The CDR3 loop reads CASNRFLEEQYF. The CDR3 DNA follows: TGTGCCAGCAATAGGTTTTTGGAAGAGCAGTACTTC.

This clonotype was observed a few times. V is TRBV7-8 and J is TRBJ1-5, with 8 bases identical to TRBD1. V shed 4 bases and J 3 bases; nucleotides not matched to a gene: 11. Germline loops: CDR1 SGHVS, CDR2 FQNEAQ. This CDR3 spans 17 amino acids. The CDR3 region has the DNA TGTGCCAGCAGCTGGGGGTACGGACAGGGAAACAATCAGCCCCAGCATTTT. This translates into CASSWGYGQGNNQPQHF.

This chain joins TRBV27 and TRBJ2-3; TRBD1 matches at 7 bases. Germline CDR1 and CDR2: MNHEY and SMNVEV (reference sequence). This CDR3 has 13 amino acids. V trimming: 5 bases; J trimming: 4 bases; junction bases outside the gene matches: 3. The DNA of the CDR3 is TGTGCCAGCAGTAGACAGGGTTCAGATACGCAGTATTTT. It specifies CASSRQGSDTQYF.

This clonotype was counted a few times. V usage is TRBV7-3 and J usage is TRBJ2-4; 10 bases are a match to TRBD1. The CDR3 has 16 residues. Germline V gene sequence: CDR1 SGHTA, CDR2 FQGTGA. V was clipped by 5 bases and J by 1 base; unmatched bases: 5. CDR3 in DNA: TGTGCCAGCAGCAAGGGGACAGGGGCTGCCAAAAACATTCAGTACTTC. It yields the protein CASSKGTGAAKNIQYF.

This clonotype occurred once. The chain carries TRBV5-1 and TRBJ1-1; D is undetermined. The V gene's germline CDR1 is SGHRS and CDR2 YFSETQ. This CDR3 has 16 residues. Trimming shortened V by 0 bases and J by 0 bases, and 12 bases separated the two germline ends. CDR3 bases: TGCGCCAGCAGCTTGGAAGGTTACAGCATGAACACTGAAGCTTTCTTT. Amino acids: CASSLEGYSMNTEAFF. The entire variable domain, with the rest obtained from reference TRBV5-1 and TRBJ1-1, is as follows: KAGVTQTPRYLIKTRGQQVTLSCSPISGHRSVSWYQQTPGQGLQFLFEYFSETQRNKGNFPGRFSGRQFSNSRSEMNVSTLELGDSALYLCASSLEGYSMNTEAFFGQGTRLTVV.

J is TRBJ2-7 and V is TRBV30, with D perhaps matching TRBD1 or TRBD2 (5 bases each). Germline-derived CDR1 and CDR2 are GTSNPN and SVGIG (reference sequence). The CDR3 runs 12 residues. Trimming cost V 0 bases and J 4 bases, with 7 bases left between them. CDR3 sequence: CAWSVWGYEQYF. For the CDR3, the DNA is TGTGCCTGGAGTGTGTGGGGGTACGAGCAGTACTTC.